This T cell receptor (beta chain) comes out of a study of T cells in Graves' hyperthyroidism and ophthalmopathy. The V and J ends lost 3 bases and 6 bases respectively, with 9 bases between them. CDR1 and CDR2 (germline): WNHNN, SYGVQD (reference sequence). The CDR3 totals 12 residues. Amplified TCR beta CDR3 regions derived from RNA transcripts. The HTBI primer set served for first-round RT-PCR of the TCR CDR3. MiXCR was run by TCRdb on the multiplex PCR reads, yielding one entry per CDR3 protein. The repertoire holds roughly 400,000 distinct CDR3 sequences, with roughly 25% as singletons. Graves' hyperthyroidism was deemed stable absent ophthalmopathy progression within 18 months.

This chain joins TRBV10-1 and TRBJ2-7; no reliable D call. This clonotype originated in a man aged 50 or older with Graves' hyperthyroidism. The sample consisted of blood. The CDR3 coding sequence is TGCGCCAGCAGTGATCCCGGGCTCGAGCAGTACTTC. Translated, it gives CASSDPGLEQYF.